This TCR beta chain was sequenced in a study of shared clonotypes between healthy human individuals. There are 15 residues in the CDR3. Germline V gene data show CDR1 as GTSNPN and CDR2 as SVGIG (reference sequence). Between the trimmed V and J ends, which lost 3 bases and 2 bases, there was a span of 14 bases. Here immunoSEQ multiplex PCR was the method, and the copy in TCRdb shows in-frame clones only, minus some. This table has about 980,000 clones, about three quarters appearing once. The J gene is TRBJ2-1, the V gene TRBV30; D may be TRBD1 or TRBD2 (6 bases each). The sequence came from a man aged 18-30 years in good health. What was sequenced was memory CD4+ T cells sorted from blood. Subset of the sample: CD45RA-negative fraction. CDR3 sequence reads: CAWRRSGAAYNEQFF. CDR3 DNA: TGTGCCTGGAGGCGTTCGGGGGCCGCCTACAATGAGCAGTTCTTC.